Sequencing of this TCR beta chain was carried out in a study of blood T cell repertoires in COVID-19 (dated by TCRdb to about 2020). Regarding the research as a whole: Samples from collaborators originated in the United States, Italy and Spain and spanned both the acute and convalescent phases of COVID-19. The repertoires were released in a freely available public database meant as a resource for research on the immune response to SARS-CoV-2. Where available, HLA class I and class II types were taken from metadata supplied by the sample provider and were not determined by assay-based typing. The prospective study material was composed of cDNA or gDNA derived from T cells, B-cell-depleted T cells, or PBMCs. Subjects who had been exposed to COVID-19, were actively infected with it, or had recovered from it provided the deeply sampled blood TCRbeta repertoires that made up the dataset. The samples were drawn from two sources: the first 160 participants of the ongoing ImmuneRACE study, and fewer than 1,500 subjects contributed by 6 global collaborators. Sample metadata almost always included a de-identified subject ID, COVID-19 status, age in years and sex.

About this clone: What this receptor recognizes is not known. Base qualities were left out, and no much larger clone turns up one base away.

Reading from cysteine to phenylalanine, the CDR3 counts 15 amino acids. Here the CDR3 DNA is all that survives: 45 bases in frame from base 1. The junction carries 11 bases between V and J, which are trimmed by 3 bases and 0 bases respectively. CDR1 and CDR2 (MNHEY, SMNVEV) derive from the germline V gene (reference sequence). What the study reported, not specific to this receptor: The quantity of clinical and demographic metadata differed by source and by participant and was supplied without curation.

The immunoSEQ Assay, a bias-controlled multiplex PCR, was used to amplify TCRbeta CDR3 regions from genomic DNA. On the authors' methods: Within the assay, amplification of reference gene primers was used to estimate how many nucleated cells each sample contained. To quantify the absolute abundance of each unique TCRbeta CDR3 rearrangement, sequence reads were collapsed and filtered. For each sample, productive Simpson clonality was calculated by taking the square root of Simpson's diversity index across productive rearrangements. Drawn from immuneACCESS, this table holds only the in-frame rearrangements with V and J called that TCRdb kept. Clones are partly lost; checked studies trace under half to an unresolved V gene and leave the rest unexplained. That table is the source of V, J and clone size, and D and trimming were worked out from the DNA. The sample table holds over 200,000 clones, of which more than 85% were seen once. The ten largest account for over 0.75% of the sample.

One collaborating source in Seattle enrolled patients during active infection and followed them longitudinally through the course of disease. The collaborating institutions used their own protocols to collect whole blood in K2EDTA tubes. For TCRbeta analysis, collaborators shipped samples in one of three forms: frozen whole blood, isolated PBMCs, or DNA extracted from either of those sample types. The receptor chain draws on TRBV27 and TRBJ1-1, and TRBD1 may be the D gene, going by 6 matching bases. What was sequenced was peripheral blood. The TCR originated in a man aged 55-75 years with COVID-19, enrolled during active disease. The CDR3 protein: CASSFKGTLNTEAFF. The DNA is as follows: TGTGCCAGCAGTTTCAAAGGGACATTGAACACTGAAGCTTTCTTT.